This passage covers 12 T cell receptor beta chains from one sample sequenced in a study of identical twins. TCRdb processed the 5' RACE reads anew with MiXCR; each CDR3 protein has one entry. Altogether roughly 480,000 distinct CDR3 sequences are present, 20% to 30% being singletons, with the ten largest covering 2.9%. Separately, the same data were catalogued under a study of T cells expressing NK-cell markers.

Source material: CD4+ T cells sorted from blood. The receptors come from a woman under 30 in good health.

The V gene is TRBV20-1, the J gene TRBJ1-2; a weak D match, TRBD1 (5 bases). The V and J ends lost 0 bases and 3 bases respectively, with 11 bases between them. The germline gives CDR1 DFQATT, CDR2 SNEGSKA (reference sequence). The CDR3 runs 14 residues. CDR3 in DNA: TGCAGTGCTAGAGAGCAGACAGTCCACTATGGCTACACCTTC. This encodes CSAREQTVHYGYTF.

This chain connects TRBV5-1 to TRBJ2-3, with 9 bases fitting TRBD2. The CDR3 is made up of 17 amino acids. The germline V gene encodes CDR1 SGHRS and CDR2 YFSETQ. J gave up 5 bases and V 4 bases, and 14 bases lay outside the gene matches. The CDR3 nucleotides read TGCGCCAGCAGCCCCCCGGCTAGCGGGAAATTCATAGATACGCAGTATTTT. Protein sequence: CASSPPASGKFIDTQYF. The full variable domain, with the rest looked up from reference TRBV5-1 and TRBJ2-3, is KAGVTQTPRYLIKTRGQQVTLSCSPISGHRSVSWYQQTPGQGLQFLFEYFSETQRNKGNFPGRFSGRQFSNSRSEMNVSTLELGDSALYLCASSPPASGKFIDTQYFGPGTRLTVL.

A few counts support this clonotype. The chain has TRBV10-3 and TRBJ2-7; 10 bases fit TRBD1. The V and J ends lost 3 bases and 7 bases, in that order; junction bases with no gene match: 9. Germline CDR1 is ENHRY and CDR2 is SYGVKD. The length of the CDR3 is 15 residues. This chain's CDR3 is CAISDLGQGIKEQYF. CDR3 coding DNA: TGTGCCATCAGTGACCTGGGACAGGGGATTAAGGAGCAGTACTTC.

This clonotype was recorded a few times. J is TRBJ1-1 and V is TRBV10-3, with D perhaps TRBD1 (5 bases). Germline assignment: CDR1 ENHRY and CDR2 SYGVKD. V lost 3 bases, J lost 7 bases, and 12 bases lay in between. The CDR3 covers 13 residues. CDR3 region: CAISDPGRGEAFF. For the CDR3, the DNA is TGTGCCATCAGTGACCCCGGGAGGGGTGAAGCTTTCTTT.

The CDR3, as DNA: TGCAGTGCTTCGACAGGACCTAATGAAAAACTGTTTTTT. Translation gives CSASTGPNEKLFF. The J gene is TRBJ1-4, the V gene TRBV20-1; possible D gene TRBD1, 6 bases. Between the trimmed V and J ends, which lost 5 bases and 3 bases, there was a span of 10 bases. The CDR3 has 13 residues. Germline V lookup: CDR1 DFQATT, CDR2 SNEGSKA (reference sequence).

The J gene is TRBJ2-2, the V gene TRBV18; 11 nucleotides agree with TRBD2. Germline-derived CDR1 and CDR2 are KGHSH and LQKENI. The CDR3 has 16 amino acids. With V trimmed by 3 bases and J by 4 bases, 4 bases remained unmatched. CDR3 amino acids: CASSPSLAGATGELFF. For the CDR3, the DNA is TGTGCCAGCTCACCGTCACTAGCGGGGGCCACCGGGGAGCTGTTTTTT.

V gene TRBV10-3 combines with J gene TRBJ2-1; D gene ambiguous. Germline V gene lookup returns CDR1 ENHRY and CDR2 SYGVKD. The CDR3 loop spans 13 amino acids. Trimming left V 3 bases short and J 7 bases short, with 10 bases between. The CDR3 reads CAISDRLENEQFF. The CDR3 region has the DNA TGTGCCATCAGTGACAGACTTGAAAATGAGCAGTTCTTC.

The gene calls are TRBV6-5 and TRBJ1-3; D uncertain. Looked up from germline, CDR1 is MNHEY and CDR2 is SVGAGI. The germline V and J ends were trimmed by 2 bases and 4 bases, with 12 bases remaining between them. The CDR3 runs to 15 residues. CDR3 residues: CASSYDGLRGNTIYF. CDR3 in DNA: TGTGCCAGCAGTTACGACGGGTTACGAGGAAACACCATATATTTT.

The genes are TRBV11-3 and TRBJ2-5; 9 bases agree with TRBD1. CDR1 and CDR2 from the germline V gene are SGHNT and YENEEA. V trimming: 7 bases; J trimming: 2 bases; junction bases outside the gene matches: 5. CDR3 length: 14 residues. The CDR3 DNA reads TGTGCCAGCACCCGGGACAGGGAGCAAGAGACCCAGTACTTC. Amino acid sequence: CASTRDREQETQYF.

The chain joins TRBV18 to TRBJ1-2; D remains ambiguous. Germline V gene sequence: CDR1 KGHSH, CDR2 LQKENI. This CDR3 comprises 13 residues. V was pared by 6 bases and J by 3 bases, with 11 bases between. The CDR3 DNA follows: TGTGCCAGCTCCGACTCGGAGGACTATGGCTACACCTTC. This codes for CASSDSEDYGYTF.

This chain connects TRBV7-9 to TRBJ2-5, with D uncertain. V was pared by 5 bases and J by 7 bases, with 14 bases between. The CDR3 runs to 13 residues. Per the germline V gene, CDR1 is SEHNR and CDR2 is FQNEAQ (reference sequence). DNA of the CDR3: TGTGCCAGCAGCCCCCAATCGATGGGGACCCAGTACTTC. Translated, it gives CASSPQSMGTQYF.

The rearrangement joins TRBV9 to TRBJ2-1; a possible D gene is TRBD2 (7 bases). V dropped 0 bases and J dropped 3 bases, with 10 bases sitting between them. The germline V gene encodes CDR1 SGDLS and CDR2 YYNGEE. The CDR3 is 15 residues long. The CDR3 DNA follows: TGTGCCAGCAGCGTAGACGGGGGGCACTACAATGAGCAGTTCTTC. Protein product: CASSVDGGHYNEQFF.